The 3 T cell receptor beta chains listed next were all sequenced from one sample in a study of cytomegalovirus exposure and HLA in healthy donors. With 60 Vbeta and 13 Jbeta primers, the PCR was carried out. Assay: immunoSEQ multiplex PCR; the TCRdb copy retains only in-frame clones and omits some. The sample includes tens of thousands of clones, 79% of them seen just once. Sequencing used PBMCs. Receptor source: a woman aged 25-40 years in good health and CMV-seronegative.

This chain uses TRBV11-2 with TRBJ2-3, with D possibly being TRBD2 (6 bases). The CDR3 sequence is 15 residues long. In germline, CDR1 is SGHAT, CDR2 FQNNGV. V was cut by 1 base and J by 0 bases, with 8 bases left in between. CDR3 coding DNA: TGTGCCAGCAGCTTAGGGGACTGGAGCACAGATACGCAGTATTTT. Protein product: CASSLGDWSTDTQYF.

The chain employs TRBV4-1 and TRBJ1-2, with 7 bases identical to TRBD1. Germline CDR1 reads MGHRA; CDR2 reads YSYEKL. Trimming removed 4 bases from V and 4 bases from J; junction bases left unmatched: 9. CDR3 size: 15 residues. CDR3 in amino acids: CASSPPQGGSYGYTF. The CDR3 nucleotides are TGCGCCAGCAGCCCACCCCAGGGGGGCTCCTATGGCTACACCTTC.

V gene TRBV7-8 combines with J gene TRBJ2-5; unclear D gene. Trimming took 6 bases from V and 3 from J, leaving 11 bases between them. The germline gives CDR1 SGHVS, CDR2 FQNEAQ. CDR3 length equals 13 residues. CDR3 DNA sequence: TGTGCCAGCAGTCCCCCGAGAGAAGAGACCCAGTACTTC. Translation: CASSPPREETQYF.